This entry is about one TCR beta chain. Antigen unknown. The sample is drawn from a study of T cell repertoires in cytomegalovirus infection. Overall study context: An indication of both CMV infection and matching HLA type came from public TCR beta signatures.

TCRdb re-analysed the reads in MiXCR, keeping a single row per CDR3 protein. This sample carries some 500,000 distinct CDR3 sequences, under 45% of them seen once, and the ten largest clones take about 46%. General study points: Identification of carriers of CMV plus the relevant HLA was achieved through cumulative public TCR beta family frequency. HLA-C-restricted, CMV-specific TCR beta clonotypes were dominant ex vivo.

The germline CDR1 and CDR2 sequences are SEHNR and FQNEAQ (reference sequence). The germline V and J ends were trimmed by 3 bases and 5 bases, with 22 bases remaining between them. The CDR3 is 17 amino acids. This TCR came from a human donor in good health (CMV status not recorded). Some clones in this sample may be carry-over from other donors' samples. The V gene is TRBV7-9, the J gene TRBJ2-5; D could derive from TRBD1 or TRBD2 (6 bases each). The sample here was cultured PBMCs, taken from culture after CMV antigen stimulation. DNA for the CDR3: TGTGCCAGCAGCTTCCGTGCCGGGGGCGAAGGTCGCGAGACCCAGTACTTC. Its protein is CASSFRAGGEGRETQYF.